The 15 T cell receptor beta chains given below trace back to one sample, sequenced in a study of OX40 agonist ivuxolimab in advanced cancers. Profiled with immunoSEQ multiplex PCR; TCRdb holds only in-frame clones, not every one. The sample has 26,000 or so clones; roughly three quarters are singletons. The input for sequencing was CD4+ or CD8+ T cells sorted from blood, taken in a trial of the OX40 agonist ivuxolimab. The receptors originated from an adult with an advanced solid tumor such as melanoma, head and neck, liver or kidney cancer.

The chain's CDR3 is CASSAGRAGNQPQHF. The CDR3 region has the DNA TGTGCCAGCAGCGCTGGGAGGGCTGGCAATCAGCCCCAGCATTTT. The V gene is TRBV7-8, the J gene TRBJ1-5; D is unresolved. Germline CDR1 is SGHVS and CDR2 is FQNEAQ. The CDR3 extends over 15 amino acids. With 5 bases removed from V and 2 bases from J, the gap between germline ends came to 13 bases.

The chain combines TRBV9 with TRBJ1-1, with D possibly matching TRBD1 (5 bases). V gave up 0 bases and J gave up 0 bases, with 6 bases separating them. The CDR3 has 14 residues. Per the germline V gene, CDR1 is SGDLS and CDR2 is YYNGEE. CDR3: CASSVGQMNTEAFF. The CDR3, as DNA: TGTGCCAGCAGCGTAGGACAGATGAACACTGAAGCTTTCTTT.

The chain is built from TRBV19 and TRBJ2-7; the D call may be TRBD1 or TRBD2 (6 bases each). The CDR3 loop spans 15 amino acids. V gave up 3 bases and J gave up 2 bases, with 14 bases separating them. Germline loops: CDR1 LNHDA, CDR2 SQIVND (reference sequence). The CDR3 DNA is TGTGCCAGTAGTATGTCCTCGGGGGCGACCTACGAGCAGTACTTC. This sequence encodes CASSMSSGATYEQYF.

The chain employs TRBV6-5 and TRBJ1-6, with D unresolved. Germline CDR1 MNHEY, CDR2 SVGAGI. Deletions cut 4 bases from V and 8 bases from J, with 9 bases between. There are 13 residues in the CDR3. This CDR3 reads CASSFRLDSPLHF. CDR3 nucleotide sequence: TGTGCCAGCAGTTTCCGGTTAGATTCACCCCTCCACTTT.

The rearrangement links TRBV5-1 to TRBJ2-7; 9 bases fit TRBD1. CDR1 SGHRS and CDR2 YFSETQ come from the germline V gene. The ends lost 6 bases at V and 1 base at J; junction bases unmatched: 5. The CDR3 length is 14 residues. Here the CDR3 reads CASNSGTGSYEQYF. The CDR3 DNA reads TGCGCCAGCAACAGCGGGACAGGGTCCTACGAGCAGTACTTC. The full variable domain, completed using reference TRBV5-1 and TRBJ2-7, is KAGVTQTPRYLIKTRGQQVTLSCSPISGHRSVSWYQQTPGQGLQFLFEYFSETQRNKGNFPGRFSGRQFSNSRSEMNVSTLELGDSALYLCASNSGTGSYEQYFGPGTRLTVT.

This clone has only a few counts. The V and J genes are TRBV5-4 and TRBJ1-2; D perhaps matches TRBD1 (6 bases). V was shortened by 1 base and J by 4 bases, with 14 bases between the two germline ends. The V gene's germline CDR1 is SGHNT and CDR2 YYREEE (reference sequence). The CDR3 spans 15 residues. CDR3 residues: CASSLMEAGAYGYTF. The CDR3 coding sequence is TGTGCCAGCAGCTTGATGGAGGCAGGGGCCTATGGCTACACCTTC.

The chain joins TRBV6-1 to TRBJ1-1; no clear D gene. The CDR3 totals 13 residues. V lost 1 base, J lost 6 bases, and 9 bases lay in between. Germline V lookup: CDR1 MNHNS, CDR2 SASEGT. CDR3 loop: CASSEVRRAEAFF. The CDR3 region has the DNA TGTGCCAGCAGTGAAGTGAGGAGGGCTGAAGCTTTCTTT.

This rearrangement joins TRBV10-3 to TRBJ2-7; tentative D call: TRBD2 (6 bases). This CDR3 is built from 14 residues. V lost 7 bases to trimming and J lost 2 bases, with 15 bases between them. Germline CDR1 reads ENHRY; CDR2 reads SYGVKD. The DNA of the CDR3 is TGTGCCATCAAGGGGCGGGGTCCTACCTACGAGCAGTACTTC. Protein sequence: CAIKGRGPTYEQYF.

The chain joins TRBV4-2 to TRBJ2-1, with unresolved D. The V gene's germline CDR1 is LGHNA and CDR2 YNFKEQ. V was clipped by 1 base and J by 6 bases, with 4 bases between them. CDR3 length equals 12 residues. This CDR3 is CASSQVVNEQFF. The CDR3, as DNA: TGTGCCAGCAGCCAAGTCGTCAATGAGCAGTTCTTC.

J is TRBJ2-5 and V is TRBV7-9; D could derive from TRBD1 or TRBD2 (7 bases each). CDR1 and CDR2 (germline): SEHNR, FQNEAQ (reference sequence). This CDR3 spans 14 amino acids. Trimming cost V 5 bases and J 1 base, with 11 bases left between them. In DNA, the CDR3 is TGTGCCAGCAGCCAGGGGGGGTCCCAAGAGACCCAGTACTTC. It yields the protein CASSQGGSQETQYF.

This clone was counted a few times. V usage is TRBV29-1 and J usage is TRBJ2-2, with 8 bases matching TRBD1. Germline CDR1 is SQVTM and CDR2 is ANQGSEA. Trimming took 7 bases from V and 0 from J; bases not matched to a gene: 4. CDR3 size: 14 residues. CDR3 sequence: CSGRTGSNTGELFF. The CDR3 bases are TGCAGCGGAAGGACAGGGTCGAACACCGGGGAGCTGTTTTTT.

V is TRBV18 and J is TRBJ2-7; TRBD2 agrees at 14 bases. The CDR3 length is 17 residues. Unmatched junction bases numbered 4, after V lost 3 bases and J lost 0 bases. Germline lookup yields CDR1 KGHSH and CDR2 LQKENI. CDR3 loop: CASSPGLAGESSYEQYF. The CDR3 nucleotides are TGTGCCAGCTCACCGGGACTAGCGGGGGAGAGCTCCTACGAGCAGTACTTC.

The chain employs TRBV6-6 and TRBJ2-1, with 8 bases that match TRBD2. The CDR3 runs to 15 residues. V was clipped by 7 bases and J by 9 bases; unmatched bases: 14. Germline CDR1 and CDR2: MNHNY and SVGAGI (reference sequence). The CDR3 coding sequence is TGTGCCAGCATCCTGGGCGGGGGGAACCACGGTGAGCAGTTCTTC. It is translated as CASILGGGNHGEQFF.

This clone was detected a few times. The CDR3 coding sequence is TGTGCCAGCAGGGGACAGGGGATGGACGGGGAGCTGTTTTTT. It codes for CASRGQGMDGELFF. The chain carries TRBV11-2 and TRBJ2-2; 10 positions match TRBD1. Germline values: CDR1 SGHAT, CDR2 FQNNGV. Trimming at V came to 6 bases and at J to 7 bases, leaving 5 bases not matched to a gene. The CDR3 is made up of 14 amino acids.

The chain employs TRBV7-2 and TRBJ2-1, with 10 bases matching TRBD1. Germline CDR1 SGHTA, CDR2 FQGNSA. V lost 5 bases and J lost 5; bases outside the gene matches: 9. CDR3 size: 16 residues. CDR3 amino acids: CASSKRQGALDNEQFF. The CDR3 DNA is TGTGCCAGCAGCAAACGACAGGGGGCGCTTGACAATGAGCAGTTCTTC.